Below are 32 T cell receptor beta chains sequenced from a single sample in a study of T cell responses to AZD1222 COVID-19 vaccine. Method: immunoSEQ multiplex PCR; TCRdb's copy keeps in-frame clones and lacks some. Of about 86,000 clones listed, about nine tenths are singletons. The specimen was peripheral blood, collected 28 days after the second AZD1222 dose. These receptors were collected from an adult who received the AZD1222 COVID-19 vaccine.

The chain employs TRBV10-1 and TRBJ2-2; D call uncertain. CDR3 length: 13 residues. With 8 bases removed from V and 2 bases from J, the gap between germline ends came to 9 bases. In germline, CDR1 is WNHNN, CDR2 SYGVQD (reference sequence). The CDR3 nucleotides are TGCGCCAGCGCCGACCGAAACACCGGGGAGCTGTTTTTT. Its translation is CASADRNTGELFF.

The chain has TRBV10-1 and TRBJ1-1, with 10 bases matching TRBD1. The trim removed 2 bases at V and 0 bases at J, leaving 3 bases unmatched. The CDR3 is 16 amino acids. The V gene's germline CDR1 is WNHNN and CDR2 SYGVQD (reference sequence). For the CDR3, the DNA is TGCGCCAGCAGTGAGACGGGACAGGGGCTGAACACTGAAGCTTTCTTT. This encodes CASSETGQGLNTEAFF.

The chain is built from TRBV24-1 and TRBJ2-5; TRBD2 matches at 9 bases. This CDR3 spans 17 amino acids. Germline V lookup: CDR1 KGHDR, CDR2 SFDVKD. Trimming cost V 0 bases and J 1 base; bases outside gene matches: 5. CDR3 in DNA: TGTGCCACCAGTGATTTGCAGAGCGGGAGGCTCCAAGAGACCCAGTACTTC. It encodes CATSDLQSGRLQETQYF.

The chain links TRBV6-2 or TRBV6-3 to TRBJ2-4; D might be TRBD1 or TRBD2, each matching 5 bases. Trimming cost V 0 bases and J 5 bases, with 8 bases left between them. Germline V lookup: CDR1 MNHEY, CDR2 SVGEGT. There are 14 residues in the CDR3. The CDR3 bases are TGTGCCAGCAGTTACTCCGGGACCCAAAACATTCAGTACTTC. Encoded protein: CASSYSGTQNIQYF.

The chain is built from TRBV19 and TRBJ1-1; maybe TRBD1 (5 bases). CDR1 and CDR2 from the germline V gene are LNHDA and SQIVND (reference sequence). The CDR3 length is 12 residues. V shed 3 bases and J shed 8 bases, with 10 bases lying between them. The CDR3 spells CASSIAGAEAFF. The CDR3 DNA reads TGTGCCAGTAGTATTGCCGGGGCCGAAGCTTTCTTT.

V is TRBV6-5 and J is TRBJ1-5; weak D call: TRBD1 (6 bases). This CDR3 has 13 amino acids. CDR1 is MNHEY, CDR2 SVGAGI, per germline. Trimming took off 4 bases at V and 7 bases at J, with 11 bases between the two ends. CDR3 loop: CASSSQGNQPQHF. The CDR3 DNA sequence: TGTGCCAGCAGTTCACAGGGTAACCAGCCCCAGCATTTT.

The V gene is TRBV27, the J gene TRBJ2-2, with D perhaps TRBD2 (5 bases). The CDR3 has 15 residues. V was clipped by 4 bases and J by 3 bases, with 12 bases between them. The germline CDR1 and CDR2 sequences are MNHEY and SMNVEV (reference sequence). This chain's CDR3 is CASSSVRAHTGELFF. CDR3 DNA: TGTGCCAGCAGTTCCGTGCGGGCGCACACCGGGGAGCTGTTTTTT.

Only a few counts were recorded for this clone. This rearrangement joins TRBV2 to TRBJ2-3, with 11 bases fitting TRBD1. The CDR3 runs 14 residues. Per germline, CDR1 SNHLY and CDR2 FYNNEI. V was clipped by 6 bases and J by 10 bases; unmatched bases: 9. The CDR3 protein is CASRPGTGGLAQYF. The DNA of the CDR3 is TGTGCCAGCAGGCCCGGGACAGGGGGATTGGCGCAGTATTTT.

The chain combines TRBV6-5 with TRBJ1-4; D is unclear. Trimming took 4 bases from V and 0 from J, leaving 3 bases between them. Germline loops: CDR1 MNHEY, CDR2 SVGAGI. The CDR3 runs 13 residues. Here the CDR3 DNA reads TGTGCCAGCAGTTTAACAACTAATGAAAAACTGTTTTTT. Translation: CASSLTTNEKLFF.

This rearrangement joins TRBV27 to TRBJ2-3; no definite D call. The CDR3 spans 15 residues. CDR1 and CDR2 (germline): MNHEY, SMNVEV (reference sequence). Deletions cut 3 bases from V and 4 bases from J, with 14 bases between. CDR3 sequence reads: CASSLNVVGSDTQYF. The CDR3 DNA follows: TGTGCCAGCAGTTTGAATGTGGTGGGGTCAGATACGCAGTATTTT.

V usage is TRBV5-4 and J usage is TRBJ1-2; 7 nucleotides agree with TRBD1. Germline CDR1 and CDR2: SGHNT and YYREEE (reference sequence). The CDR3 covers 13 residues. Trimming cost V 4 bases and J 7 bases; bases outside gene matches: 7. CDR3 nucleotides: TGTGCCAGCAGCCCCGACAGGGTCAGTGGCTACACCTTC. It codes for CASSPDRVSGYTF.

J is TRBJ2-2 and V is TRBV6-5, with D perhaps TRBD1 (5 bases). The CDR3 contains 13 residues. Trimming pared 7 bases from V and 7 bases from J, leaving 13 bases between. The V gene's germline CDR1 is MNHEY and CDR2 SVGAGI. In DNA form, the CDR3 reads TGTGCCAGCACCCAAGGGGTGGTCGGGGAGCTGTTTTTT. This codes for CASTQGVVGELFF.

The rearrangement uses TRBV30 and TRBJ2-2; TRBD1 agrees at 7 bases. CDR3 length equals 12 residues. CDR1 and CDR2 (germline): GTSNPN, SVGIG (reference sequence). Trimming removed 3 bases from V and 8 bases from J; junction bases left unmatched: 3. This chain's CDR3 is CAWREGAGELFF. CDR3 sequence (DNA): TGTGCCTGGAGAGAGGGGGCTGGGGAGCTGTTTTTT.

Only a few counts were recorded for this clone. This chain connects TRBV6-5 to TRBJ2-3, with D perhaps assigned TRBD1 or TRBD2 (5 bases each). CDR1 is MNHEY, CDR2 SVGAGI, per germline. The CDR3 contains 14 residues. The V gene lost 4 bases and the J gene lost 0 bases, with 8 bases spanning the gap. CDR3 sequence: CASSSRDSTDTQYF. CDR3 DNA: TGTGCCAGCAGTTCCCGGGACAGCACAGATACGCAGTATTTT.

The genes are TRBV29-1 and TRBJ2-7; TRBD2 matches 16 bases. CDR3 length equals 16 residues. The germline gives CDR1 SQVTM, CDR2 ANQGSEA. V lost 3 bases, J lost 5 bases, and 7 bases stayed unmatched. CDR3 sequence (DNA): TGCAGCGTTGAGGGACTAGCGGGAGGGCCTAGGGACGAGCAGTACTTC. Protein product: CSVEGLAGGPRDEQYF.

This clone came up a few times. The chain uses TRBV5-1 and TRBJ2-2; TRBD1 aligns across 8 bases. The ends lost 4 bases at V and 5 bases at J; junction bases unmatched: 7. The CDR3 length is 15 residues. Germline V CDR1 and CDR2: SGHRS, YFSETQ. Here the CDR3 reads CASSPIGQGTGELFF. The CDR3 bases are TGCGCCAGCAGCCCAATCGGACAGGGTACCGGGGAGCTGTTTTTT.

V and J are TRBV2 and TRBJ2-3; no clear D gene. This CDR3 spans 13 amino acids. Trimming shortened V by 5 bases and J by 5 bases, and 11 bases separated the two germline ends. Germline lookup yields CDR1 SNHLY and CDR2 FYNNEI. The DNA of the CDR3 is TGTGCCAGCAGTATAAGCTGGGGAGATACGCAGTATTTT. Amino acid sequence: CASSISWGDTQYF.

The CDR3 DNA sequence: TGCGCCAGCAGCCAAGTTTTTAGGGGGGCGGGAGGCAATCAGCCCCAGCATTTT. It codes for CASSQVFRGAGGNQPQHF. The V and J genes are TRBV4-1 and TRBJ1-5, with a weak D call TRBD1 (6 bases). The CDR3 sequence is 18 residues long. Trimming removed 1 base from V and 2 bases from J, with 18 bases in between. Germline V gene data show CDR1 as MGHRA and CDR2 as YSYEKL.

The chain is built from TRBV19 and TRBJ1-5, with D unclear. The V gene lost 6 bases and the J gene lost 7 bases, with 10 bases spanning the gap. CDR1 and CDR2 (germline): LNHDA, SQIVND (reference sequence). This CDR3 is 12 amino acids long. CDR3 bases: TGTGCCAGTAGGGCCGGAGGGCAGCCCCAGCATTTT. This encodes CASRAGGQPQHF.

This clone was observed a few times. The chain links TRBV27 to TRBJ1-1; the D gene is possibly TRBD1 (6 bases). CDR3 length: 14 amino acids. With 3 bases removed from V and 3 bases from J, the gap between germline ends came to 11 bases. CDR1 and CDR2 (germline): MNHEY, SMNVEV (reference sequence). CDR3 sequence (DNA): TGTGCCAGCAGTTTGGGGGGGCCCGACACTGAAGCTTTCTTT. Its protein is CASSLGGPDTEAFF.

The rearrangement links TRBV24-1 to TRBJ2-1; tentatively, D is TRBD1 or TRBD2 (5 bases each). The CDR3 is made up of 13 amino acids. V was shortened by 4 bases and J by 14 bases, with 17 bases between the two germline ends. From germline, CDR1 is KGHDR and CDR2 SFDVKD. CDR3 coding DNA: TGTGCCACCAGTGACTTATCCGGGACCAGGGAGTTCTTC. Its protein product is CATSDLSGTREFF.

This chain links TRBV30 with TRBJ1-2, with 7 bases lining up with TRBD1. The CDR3 consists of 15 residues. With V trimmed by 0 bases and J by 4 bases, 8 bases remained unmatched. Looked up from germline, CDR1 is GTSNPN and CDR2 is SVGIG (reference sequence). CDR3 in DNA: TGTGCCTGGAGTGTCGGGTGGGACAGAACCTATGGCTACACCTTC. This sequence encodes CAWSVGWDRTYGYTF. The full variable domain, with the rest looked up from reference TRBV30 and TRBJ1-2, is SQTIHQWPATLVQPVGSPLSLECTVEGTSNPNLYWYRQAAGRGLQLLFYSVGIGQISSEVPQNLSASRPQDRQFILSSKKLLLSDSGFYLCAWSVGWDRTYGYTFGSGTRLTVV.

The rearrangement links TRBV7-2 to TRBJ2-1, with 8 bases identical to TRBD2. The CDR3 contains 17 residues. Germline loops: CDR1 SGHTA, CDR2 FQGNSA. The V segment lost 5 bases and the J segment 5 bases; nucleotides outside the gene matches: 14. This CDR3 is CASSPQGGGRMNNEQFF. CDR3 nucleotide sequence: TGTGCCAGCAGCCCCCAGGGTGGCGGGAGGATGAACAATGAGCAGTTCTTC.

The CDR3 nucleotides read TGTGCCAGCAGCTTATGGACAGGGATGATGTACGAGCAGTACTTC. Amino acids: CASSLWTGMMYEQYF. The chain couples TRBV11-2 to TRBJ2-7; 8 bases are shared with TRBD1. The CDR3 has 15 residues. Germline V gene sequence: CDR1 SGHAT, CDR2 FQNNGV. The V segment lost 2 bases and the J segment 4 bases; nucleotides outside the gene matches: 7.

The chain recombines TRBV7-8 with TRBJ2-7; TRBD2 agrees at 12 bases. The CDR3 is 15 amino acids. Germline V CDR1 and CDR2: SGHVS, FQNEAQ. V trimming: 5 bases; J trimming: 4 bases; junction bases outside the gene matches: 6. Here the CDR3 reads CASSQTSGRRYEQYF. In nucleotides, the CDR3 is TGTGCCAGCAGCCAAACTAGCGGGAGGCGGTACGAGCAGTACTTC.

The chain couples TRBV9 to TRBJ2-7; 8 nucleotides line up with TRBD1. There are 14 residues in the CDR3. J gave up 5 bases and V 4 bases, and 8 bases lay outside the gene matches. Germline V gene lookup returns CDR1 SGDLS and CDR2 YYNGEE. The CDR3 DNA reads as TGTGCCAGCAGCCTCAGGGGGCTAAGCGACGAGCAGTACTTC. It encodes CASSLRGLSDEQYF. The entire variable domain, with the rest obtained from reference TRBV9 and TRBJ2-7, is as follows: DSGVTQTPKHLITATGQRVTLRCSPRSGDLSVYWYQQSLDQGLQFLIQYYNGEERAKGNILERFSAQQFPDLHSELNLSSLELGDSALYFCASSLRGLSDEQYFGPGTRLTVT.

The chain has TRBV14 and TRBJ1-1, with D uncertain. The length of the CDR3 is 14 residues. Germline CDR1 is SGHDN and CDR2 is FVKESK. Trimming shortened V by 4 bases and J by 0 bases, and 9 bases separated the two germline ends. In DNA form, the CDR3 reads TGTGCCAGCAGCCGGGCGGGGATGAACACTGAAGCTTTCTTT. This translates into CASSRAGMNTEAFF.

V and J are TRBV6-5 and TRBJ2-1, with 7 bases matching TRBD1. Looked up from germline, CDR1 is MNHEY and CDR2 is SVGAGI. The CDR3 sequence is 13 residues long. With 6 bases clipped from V and 9 bases from J, the junction kept 8 bases outside the gene matches. In DNA form, the CDR3 reads TGTGCCAGCAGGGCGACAGGGCTCGGTGAGCAGTTCTTC. The encoded protein is CASRATGLGEQFF.

The CDR3 sequence is CSVGQGLLAFF. The DNA of the CDR3 is TGCAGCGTAGGCCAGGGTTTGTTAGCTTTCTTT. V usage is TRBV29-1 and J usage is TRBJ1-1; perhaps TRBD1 as D (5 bases). Germline V CDR1 and CDR2: SQVTM, ANQGSEA. This CDR3 region has 11 residues. V was clipped by 6 bases and J by 10 bases, with 15 bases between them.

V gene TRBV3-1 (or the pseudogene TRBV3-2) combines with J gene TRBJ2-2; tentative D call: TRBD2 (5 bases). This CDR3 spans 19 amino acids. V lost 0 bases and J 1 base, leaving 18 bases between the germline ends. From germline, CDR1 is LGHDT and CDR2 YNNKEL (reference sequence). The CDR3: CASSQERAEGIKNTGELFF. As DNA, the CDR3 is TGTGCCAGCAGCCAAGAACGCGCTGAGGGAATAAAGAACACCGGGGAGCTGTTTTTT.

The CDR3 bases are TGCGCCAGCAGGCAGATTATACGGGGGGCTAGCGGGACCTACGAGCAGTACTTC. It encodes CASRQIIRGASGTYEQYF. The chain has TRBV23-1 and TRBJ2-7; 9 bases are a match to TRBD2. TRBV23-1 carries the ORF label, with uncertain function. The CDR3 is 18 amino acids. J lost 2 bases, V lost 6 bases, and 17 bases had no gene match.

The V call is TRBV19, the J call TRBJ1-2, with TRBD1 as a possible D gene (5 bases). The CDR3 sequence is 14 residues long. In germline, CDR1 is LNHDA, CDR2 SQIVND (reference sequence). The germline V and J ends were trimmed by 10 bases and 0 bases, with 15 bases remaining between them. The CDR3 DNA is TGTGCCACGTCGAATTGGGGGGCTAACTATGGCTACACCTTC. As protein: CATSNWGANYGYTF.